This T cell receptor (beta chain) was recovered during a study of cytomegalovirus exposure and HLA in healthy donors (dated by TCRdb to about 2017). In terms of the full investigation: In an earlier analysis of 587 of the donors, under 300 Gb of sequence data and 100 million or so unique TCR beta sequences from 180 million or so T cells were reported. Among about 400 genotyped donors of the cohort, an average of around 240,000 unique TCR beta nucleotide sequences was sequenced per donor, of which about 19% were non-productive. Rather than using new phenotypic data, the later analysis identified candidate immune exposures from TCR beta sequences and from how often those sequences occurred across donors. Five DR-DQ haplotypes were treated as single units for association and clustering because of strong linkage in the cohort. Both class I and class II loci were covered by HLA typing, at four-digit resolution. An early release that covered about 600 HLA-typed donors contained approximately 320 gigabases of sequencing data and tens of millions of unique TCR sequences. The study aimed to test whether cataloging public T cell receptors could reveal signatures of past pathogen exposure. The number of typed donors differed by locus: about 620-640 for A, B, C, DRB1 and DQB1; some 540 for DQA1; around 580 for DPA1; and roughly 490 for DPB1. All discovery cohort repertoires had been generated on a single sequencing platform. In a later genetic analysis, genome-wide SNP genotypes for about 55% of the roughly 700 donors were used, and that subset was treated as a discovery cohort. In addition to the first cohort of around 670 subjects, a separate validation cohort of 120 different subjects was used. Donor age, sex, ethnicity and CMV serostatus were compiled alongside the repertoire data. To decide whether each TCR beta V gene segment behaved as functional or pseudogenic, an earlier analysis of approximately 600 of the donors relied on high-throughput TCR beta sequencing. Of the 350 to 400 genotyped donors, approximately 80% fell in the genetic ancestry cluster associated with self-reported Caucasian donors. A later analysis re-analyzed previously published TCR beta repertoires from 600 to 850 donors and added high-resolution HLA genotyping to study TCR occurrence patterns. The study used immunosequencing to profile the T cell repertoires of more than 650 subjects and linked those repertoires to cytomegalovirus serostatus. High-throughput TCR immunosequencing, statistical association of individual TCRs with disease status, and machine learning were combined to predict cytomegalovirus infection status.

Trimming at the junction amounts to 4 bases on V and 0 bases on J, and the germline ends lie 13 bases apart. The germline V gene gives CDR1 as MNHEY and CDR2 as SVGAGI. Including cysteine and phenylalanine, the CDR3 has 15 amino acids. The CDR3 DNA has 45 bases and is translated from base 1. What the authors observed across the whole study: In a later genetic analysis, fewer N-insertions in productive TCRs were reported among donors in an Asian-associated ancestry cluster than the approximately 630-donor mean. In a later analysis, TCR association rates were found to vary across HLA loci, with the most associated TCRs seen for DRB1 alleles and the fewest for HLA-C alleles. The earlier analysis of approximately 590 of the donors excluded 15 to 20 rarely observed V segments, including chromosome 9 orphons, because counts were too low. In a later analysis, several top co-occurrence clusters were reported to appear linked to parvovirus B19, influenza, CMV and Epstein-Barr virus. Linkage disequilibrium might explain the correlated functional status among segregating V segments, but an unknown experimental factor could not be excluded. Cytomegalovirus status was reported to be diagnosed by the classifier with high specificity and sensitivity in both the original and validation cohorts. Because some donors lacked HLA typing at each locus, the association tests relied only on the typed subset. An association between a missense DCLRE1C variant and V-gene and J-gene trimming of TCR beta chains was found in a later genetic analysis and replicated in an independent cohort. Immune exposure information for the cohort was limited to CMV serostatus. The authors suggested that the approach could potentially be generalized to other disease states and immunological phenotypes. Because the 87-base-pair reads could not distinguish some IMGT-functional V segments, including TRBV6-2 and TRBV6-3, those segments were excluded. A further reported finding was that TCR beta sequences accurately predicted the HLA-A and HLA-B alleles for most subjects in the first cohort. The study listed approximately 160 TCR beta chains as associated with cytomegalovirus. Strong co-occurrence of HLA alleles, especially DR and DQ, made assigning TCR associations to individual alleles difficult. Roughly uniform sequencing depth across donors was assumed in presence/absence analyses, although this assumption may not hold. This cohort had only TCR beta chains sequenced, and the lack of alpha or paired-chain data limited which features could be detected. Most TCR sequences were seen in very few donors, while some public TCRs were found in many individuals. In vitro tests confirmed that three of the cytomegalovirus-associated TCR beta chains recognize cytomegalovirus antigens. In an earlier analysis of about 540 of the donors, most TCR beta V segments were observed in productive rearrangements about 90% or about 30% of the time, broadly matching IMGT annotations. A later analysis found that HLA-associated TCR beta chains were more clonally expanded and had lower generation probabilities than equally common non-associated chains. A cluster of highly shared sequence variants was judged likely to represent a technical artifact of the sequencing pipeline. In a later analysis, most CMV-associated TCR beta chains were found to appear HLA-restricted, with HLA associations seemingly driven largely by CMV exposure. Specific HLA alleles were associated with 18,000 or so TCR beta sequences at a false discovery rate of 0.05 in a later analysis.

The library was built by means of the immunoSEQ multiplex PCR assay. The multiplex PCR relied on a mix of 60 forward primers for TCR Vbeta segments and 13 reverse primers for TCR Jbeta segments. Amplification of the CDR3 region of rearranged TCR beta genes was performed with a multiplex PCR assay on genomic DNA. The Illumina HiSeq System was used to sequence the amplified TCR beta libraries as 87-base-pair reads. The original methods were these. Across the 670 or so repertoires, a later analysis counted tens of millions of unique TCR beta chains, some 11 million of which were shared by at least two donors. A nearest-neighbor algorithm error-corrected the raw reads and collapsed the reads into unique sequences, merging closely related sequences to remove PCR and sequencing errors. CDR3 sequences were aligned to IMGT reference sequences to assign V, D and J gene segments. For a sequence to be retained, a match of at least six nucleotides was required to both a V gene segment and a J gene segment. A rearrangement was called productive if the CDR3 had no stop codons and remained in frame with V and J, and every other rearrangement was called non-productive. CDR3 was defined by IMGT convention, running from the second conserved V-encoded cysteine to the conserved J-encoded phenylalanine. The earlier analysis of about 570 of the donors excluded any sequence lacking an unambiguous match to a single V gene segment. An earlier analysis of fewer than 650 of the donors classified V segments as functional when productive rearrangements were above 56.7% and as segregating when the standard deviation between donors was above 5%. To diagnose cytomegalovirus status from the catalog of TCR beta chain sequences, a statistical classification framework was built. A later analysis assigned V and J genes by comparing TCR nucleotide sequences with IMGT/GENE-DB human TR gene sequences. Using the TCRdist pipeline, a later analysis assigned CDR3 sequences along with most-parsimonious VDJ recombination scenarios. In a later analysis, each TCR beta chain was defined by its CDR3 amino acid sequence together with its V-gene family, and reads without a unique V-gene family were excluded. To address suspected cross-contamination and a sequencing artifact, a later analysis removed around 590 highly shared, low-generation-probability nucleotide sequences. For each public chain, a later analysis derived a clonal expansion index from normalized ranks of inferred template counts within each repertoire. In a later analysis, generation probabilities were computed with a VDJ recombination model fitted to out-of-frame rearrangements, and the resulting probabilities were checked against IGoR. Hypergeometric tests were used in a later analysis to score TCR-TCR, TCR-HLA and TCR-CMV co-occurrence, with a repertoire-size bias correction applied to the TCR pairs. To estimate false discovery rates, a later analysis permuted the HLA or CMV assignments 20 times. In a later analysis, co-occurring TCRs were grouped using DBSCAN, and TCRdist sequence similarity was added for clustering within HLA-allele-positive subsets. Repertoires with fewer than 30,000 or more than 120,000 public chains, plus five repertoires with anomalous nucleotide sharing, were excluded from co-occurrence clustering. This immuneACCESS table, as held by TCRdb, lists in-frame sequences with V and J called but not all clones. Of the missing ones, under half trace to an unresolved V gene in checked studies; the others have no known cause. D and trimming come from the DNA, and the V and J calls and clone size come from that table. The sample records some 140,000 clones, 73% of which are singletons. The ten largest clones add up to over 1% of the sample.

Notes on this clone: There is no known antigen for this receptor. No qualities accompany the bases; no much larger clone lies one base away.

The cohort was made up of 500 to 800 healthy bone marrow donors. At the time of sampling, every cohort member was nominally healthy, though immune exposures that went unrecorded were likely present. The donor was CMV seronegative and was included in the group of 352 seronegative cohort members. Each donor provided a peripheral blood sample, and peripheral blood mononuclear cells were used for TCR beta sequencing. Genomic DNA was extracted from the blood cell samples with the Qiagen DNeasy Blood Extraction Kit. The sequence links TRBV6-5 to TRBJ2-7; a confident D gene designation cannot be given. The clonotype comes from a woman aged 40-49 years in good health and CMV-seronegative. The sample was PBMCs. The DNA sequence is TGTGCCAGCAGTTCGTCTAAACTGAGCTCCTACGAGCAGTACTTC. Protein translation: CASSSSKLSSYEQYF.